The subject of this entry is one TCR beta chain. The observed sequence ends 3 residues before the CDR3 terminus, with the missing tail filled in from the germline J gene. This sample is drawn from a study of T cells in women clearing cervical HPV infection. Turning to the study itself: HLA type could not be excluded as a confounder.

Here immunoSEQ multiplex PCR was the method, and the copy in TCRdb shows in-frame clones only, minus some. Its listing shows about 30,000 clones. CDR1 and CDR2 from the germline V gene are PRHDT and FYEKMQ (reference sequence). V gave up 4 bases and J gave up 5 bases; unmatched junction bases: 4. The CDR3 loop spans 13 amino acids. Each participant carried one incident cervical HPV16 infection only. V gene TRBV13 combines with J gene TRBJ1-2; 7 positions agree with TRBD1. The TCR comes from a woman aged 18-70 years with a cervical HPV16 infection that either progressed to CIN3+ or cleared (not recorded which). Sequencing was performed on blood buffy coat. Incomplete CDR3 DNA: TGTGCCAGCAGCTGGGACAGTGAATATGGC. Protein sequence: CASSWDSEYG. The full-length CDR3 reads as CASSWDSEYGYTF.